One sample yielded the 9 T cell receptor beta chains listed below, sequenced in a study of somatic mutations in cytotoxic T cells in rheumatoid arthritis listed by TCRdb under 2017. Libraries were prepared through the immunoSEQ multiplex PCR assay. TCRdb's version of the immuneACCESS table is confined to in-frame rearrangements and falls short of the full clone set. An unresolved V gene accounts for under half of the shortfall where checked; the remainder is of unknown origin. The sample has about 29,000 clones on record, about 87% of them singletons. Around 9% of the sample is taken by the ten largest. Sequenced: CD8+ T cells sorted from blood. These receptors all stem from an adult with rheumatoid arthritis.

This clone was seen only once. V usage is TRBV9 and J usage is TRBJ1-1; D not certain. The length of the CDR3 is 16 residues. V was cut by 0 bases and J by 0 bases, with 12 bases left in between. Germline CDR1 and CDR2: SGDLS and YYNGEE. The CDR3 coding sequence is TGTGCCAGCAGCGTAGAATCCGCCGAACTGAACACTGAAGCTTTCTTT. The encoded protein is CASSVESAELNTEAFF.

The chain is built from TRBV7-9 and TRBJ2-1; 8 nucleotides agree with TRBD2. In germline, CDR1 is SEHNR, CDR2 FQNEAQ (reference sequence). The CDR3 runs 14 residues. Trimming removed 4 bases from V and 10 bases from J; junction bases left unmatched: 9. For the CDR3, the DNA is TGTGCCAGCAGCTCGGGGCGGGGGGAAGAAGAGCAGTTCTTC. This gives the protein CASSSGRGEEEQFF.

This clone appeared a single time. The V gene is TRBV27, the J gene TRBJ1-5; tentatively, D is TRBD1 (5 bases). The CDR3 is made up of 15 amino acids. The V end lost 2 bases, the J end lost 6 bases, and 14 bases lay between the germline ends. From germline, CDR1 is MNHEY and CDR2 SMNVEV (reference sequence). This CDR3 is CASSLRGAGSQPQHF. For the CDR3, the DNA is TGTGCCAGCAGTTTAAGGGGCGCCGGCAGTCAGCCCCAGCATTTT.

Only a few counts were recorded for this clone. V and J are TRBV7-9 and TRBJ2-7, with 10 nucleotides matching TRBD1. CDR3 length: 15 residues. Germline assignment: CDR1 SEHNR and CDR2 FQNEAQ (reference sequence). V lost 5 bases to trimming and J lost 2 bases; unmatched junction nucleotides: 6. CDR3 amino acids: CASSPRTGGTYEQYF. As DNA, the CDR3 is TGTGCCAGCAGCCCCAGGACAGGGGGTACCTACGAGCAGTACTTC.

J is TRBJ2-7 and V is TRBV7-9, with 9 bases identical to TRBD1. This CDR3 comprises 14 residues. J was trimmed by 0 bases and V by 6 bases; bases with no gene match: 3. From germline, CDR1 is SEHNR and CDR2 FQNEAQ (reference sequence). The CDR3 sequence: CASSSTGGSYEQYF. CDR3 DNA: TGTGCCAGCAGTTCGACAGGGGGCTCCTACGAGCAGTACTTC.

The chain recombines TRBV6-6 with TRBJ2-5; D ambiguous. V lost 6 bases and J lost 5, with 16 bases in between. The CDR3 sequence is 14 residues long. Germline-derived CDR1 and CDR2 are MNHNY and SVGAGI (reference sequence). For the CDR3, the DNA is TGTGCCAGCAGCCCATCGGGCCCCCTGGAGACCCAGTACTTC. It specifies CASSPSGPLETQYF.

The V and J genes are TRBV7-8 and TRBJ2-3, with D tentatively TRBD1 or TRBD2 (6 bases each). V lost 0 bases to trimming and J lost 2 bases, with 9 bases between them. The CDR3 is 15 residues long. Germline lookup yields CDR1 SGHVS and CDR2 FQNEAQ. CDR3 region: CASSLAGGFTDTQYF. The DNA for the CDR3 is TGTGCCAGCAGCTTAGCGGGGGGCTTCACAGATACGCAGTATTTT.

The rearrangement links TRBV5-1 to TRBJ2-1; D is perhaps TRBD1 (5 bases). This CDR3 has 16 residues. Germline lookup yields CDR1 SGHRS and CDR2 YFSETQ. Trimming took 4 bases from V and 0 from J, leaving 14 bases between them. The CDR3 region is CASSVDTASSYNEQFF. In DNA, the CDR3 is TGCGCCAGCAGCGTGGACACGGCGAGCTCCTACAATGAGCAGTTCTTC.

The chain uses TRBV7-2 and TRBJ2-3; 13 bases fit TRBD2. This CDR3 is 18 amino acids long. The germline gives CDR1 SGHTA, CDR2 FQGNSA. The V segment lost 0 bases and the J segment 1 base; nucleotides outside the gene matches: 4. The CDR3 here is CASSLALLAGGRTDTQYF. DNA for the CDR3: TGTGCCAGCAGCTTAGCGCTACTAGCGGGGGGGCGCACAGATACGCAGTATTTT.